This entry lists 14 T cell receptor beta chains sequenced from one sample in a study of blood T cells in healthy people across ages. A second PCR, run for about 6 to 11 cycles, used a sample-barcoded 5' primer plus a J-beta primer mix. MiXCR was run by TCRdb on the 5' RACE reads, yielding one entry per CDR3 protein. The sample has some 1.1 million distinct CDR3 sequences, roughly two fifths seen once. What was sequenced was blood. These TCRs come from a man in his late teens or twenties in good health.

The CDR3 loop reads CASSQDLGLINTEAFF. As DNA, the CDR3 is TGCGCCAGCAGCCAAGATCTGGGGCTGATTAACACTGAAGCTTTCTTT. The chain carries TRBV4-3 and TRBJ1-1; maybe TRBD1 (5 bases). Germline assignment: CDR1 LGHNA and CDR2 YSLEER. The ends were cut back, 0 bases at V and 2 bases at J, with 13 bases in the middle. This CDR3 contains 16 residues.

This clonotype was seen more than once but under ten times. The V gene is TRBV12-3 or TRBV12-4, the J gene TRBJ1-2, with D hard to call. The CDR3 loop spans 15 amino acids. V gave up 7 bases and J gave up 1 base, with 16 bases separating them. The chain's CDR3 is CASTPEGRHNYGYTF. CDR3 nucleotides: TGTGCCAGCACCCCGGAGGGAAGGCATAACTATGGCTACACCTTC.

The genes are TRBV18 and TRBJ1-6; TRBD1 matches at 7 bases. The CDR3 spans 14 residues. From germline, CDR1 is KGHSH and CDR2 LQKENI. V gave up 5 bases and J gave up 13 bases; unmatched junction bases: 11. This chain's CDR3 is CASSSTGTALPLHF. The CDR3 DNA follows: TGTGCCAGCTCATCTACCGGGACAGCGCTGCCCCTCCACTTT. The variable domain in full, completed from reference TRBV18 and TRBJ1-6, reads NAGVMQNPRHLVRRRGQEARLRCSPMKGHSHVYWYRQLPEEGLKFMVYLQKENIIDESGMPKERFSAEFPKEGPSILRIQQVVRGDSAAYFCASSSTGTALPLHFGNGTRLTVT.

V gene TRBV20-1 combines with J gene TRBJ2-3, with D unresolved. Trimming took 0 bases from V and 6 from J, leaving 13 bases between them. In germline, CDR1 is DFQATT, CDR2 SNEGSKA (reference sequence). This CDR3 contains 14 residues. CDR3: CSARDGAIADTQYF. CDR3 coding DNA: TGCAGTGCTAGAGATGGAGCTATCGCGGATACGCAGTATTTT.

V and J are TRBV6-1 and TRBJ2-3, with D possibly being TRBD1 (5 bases). CDR3 length: 13 amino acids. V dropped 8 bases and J dropped 4 bases, with 13 bases sitting between them. Germline CDR1 reads MNHNS; CDR2 reads SASEGT. The CDR3 DNA reads TGTGCCAGCTACCCGACAGCCCCAGATACGCAGTATTTT. Its translation: CASYPTAPDTQYF.

This rearrangement joins TRBV28 to TRBJ1-6, with 7 positions matching TRBD1. Germline assignment: CDR1 MDHEN and CDR2 SYDVKM. V was pared by 4 bases and J by 7 bases, with 7 bases of the junction left unmatched. This CDR3 region has 15 residues. The CDR3 sequence is CASSSLTGINSPLHF. The CDR3 region has the DNA TGTGCCAGCAGTTCCTTGACAGGGATCAATTCACCCCTCCACTTT.

This clonotype was seen more than once but under ten times. The chain is built from TRBV18 and TRBJ2-1; D is possibly TRBD1 (6 bases). CDR1 and CDR2 (germline): KGHSH, LQKENI. This CDR3 region has 18 residues. V was shortened by 4 bases and J by 13 bases, with 32 bases between the two germline ends. The CDR3 sequence: CASSHASRGSAYQETQFF. Here the CDR3 DNA reads TGTGCCAGCTCACACGCCAGCAGGGGATCAGCCTATCAGGAGACCCAGTTCTTC.

This clonotype was counted ten times or more. The V gene is TRBV5-5, the J gene TRBJ2-1; a weak D match, TRBD2 (5 bases). In germline, CDR1 is SGHKS, CDR2 YYEKEE (reference sequence). V was pared by 4 bases and J by 5 bases, with 10 bases between. The CDR3 totals 13 residues. This CDR3 reads CASSTGVHNEQFF. The CDR3 nucleotides read TGTGCCAGCAGCACCGGGGTTCACAATGAGCAGTTCTTC.

The genes are TRBV25-1 and TRBJ1-2; 8 nucleotides match TRBD1. The germline V gene has CDR1 MGHDK and CDR2 SYGVNS. Trimming at V came to 3 bases and at J to 7 bases, leaving 4 bases not matched to a gene. The CDR3 totals 13 residues. Here the CDR3 reads CASSDPQGAGYTF. The CDR3 nucleotides are TGTGCCAGCAGTGATCCCCAGGGGGCTGGCTACACCTTC.

The chain joins TRBV11-1 to TRBJ1-6; tentative D call: TRBD1 (5 bases). V was cut by 7 bases and J by 10 bases, with 17 bases left in between. Germline assignment: CDR1 SGHAT and CDR2 FQDESV (reference sequence). CDR3 length: 14 residues. The CDR3 reads CASTSGGFGSPLHF. DNA for the CDR3: TGTGCCAGCACATCGGGGGGATTTGGATCACCCCTCCACTTT. Using reference TRBV11-1 and TRBJ1-6 for the parts outside the CDR3, the full variable domain is EAEVAQSPRYKITEKSQAVAFWCDPISGHATLYWYRQILGQGPELLVQFQDESVVDDSQLPKDRFSAERLKGVDSTLKIQPAELGDSAMYLCASTSGGFGSPLHFGNGTRLTVT.

In this sample, this clonotype turned up a few times. This chain links TRBV12-3 or TRBV12-4 with TRBJ2-5, with D unresolved. Trimming stripped 3 bases from V and 1 base from J, with 12 bases between. This CDR3 spans 15 amino acids. The CDR3 region has the DNA TGTGCCAGCAGTTTTGAGTCCCGCTCCCAAGAGACCCAGTACTTC. This codes for CASSFESRSQETQYF.

With regard to this clonotype: One base away lies a much larger clone, so this may be a sequencing read error. As DNA, the CDR3 is TGTGCCATCAGTGATAAGTTTGGGTTTACCACAGATACGCAGTATTTT. As protein: CAISDKFGFTTDTQYF. The V and J genes are TRBV10-3 and TRBJ2-3; D gene ambiguous. Germline values: CDR1 ENHRY, CDR2 SYGVKD. CDR3 length: 16 amino acids. V dropped 3 bases and J dropped 2 bases, with 15 bases sitting between them.

This rearrangement joins TRBV7-2 to TRBJ2-1; a possible D gene is TRBD2 (6 bases). V lost 5 bases, J lost 4 bases, and 15 bases lay in between. Germline CDR1 and CDR2: SGHTA and FQGNSA. The CDR3 length is 15 residues. Here the CDR3 DNA reads TGTACCAGCAGCCCCGGGGGATCCCTTTACAATGAGCAGTTCTTC. Amino acid sequence: CTSSPGGSLYNEQFF.

The chain uses TRBV12-3 or TRBV12-4 and TRBJ1-2; 7 bases align to TRBD1. The CDR3 consists of 15 residues. Trimming at V came to 5 bases and at J to 6 bases, leaving 12 bases not matched to a gene. The CDR3 reads CASSPTSRQGDGYTF. For the CDR3, the DNA is TGTGCCAGCAGTCCCACCTCGAGGCAGGGGGATGGCTACACCTTC.